Each of the 14 T cell receptor beta chains below was sequenced from the same sample in a study of T cells in localized non-small cell lung cancer. Some clones are missing from TCRdb's copy, which holds only in-frame ones; the method was immunoSEQ multiplex PCR. The top ten clones hold roughly 9.5% of a sample with 24,000 or so clones, about nine tenths of them seen once. Specimen: peripheral blood mononuclear cells, collected before any cancer treatment. Source of these receptors: a woman aged 35-70 years with stage III lung adenocarcinoma.

V and J are TRBV18 and TRBJ2-7; D could derive from TRBD1 or TRBD2 (5 bases each). The CDR3 totals 13 residues. The V gene lost 3 bases and the J gene lost 4 bases, with 10 bases spanning the gap. In germline, CDR1 is KGHSH, CDR2 LQKENI. The CDR3 nucleotides are TGTGCCAGCTCACCGGGACGGCAATACGAGCAGTACTTC. It translates to CASSPGRQYEQYF.

The chain joins TRBV18 to TRBJ2-2, with 7 bases aligning to TRBD2. V shed 2 bases, J shed 4 bases, and the junction held 13 bases outside the gene matches. This CDR3 comprises 18 residues. Germline CDR1 KGHSH, CDR2 LQKENI. In nucleotides, the CDR3 is TGTGCCAGCTCACCAAGCCAGCGGGGCTCCCAGGGCACCGGGGAGCTGTTTTTT. As protein: CASSPSQRGSQGTGELFF.

The J gene is TRBJ2-7, the V gene TRBV19; 10 positions match TRBD1. The germline CDR1 and CDR2 sequences are LNHDA and SQIVND (reference sequence). The junction had 2 bases not matched to a gene; V was cut back by 4 bases and J by 5 bases. The CDR3 runs 13 residues. DNA of the CDR3: TGTGCCAGTAGTAGGGACAGGGGAGACGAGCAGTACTTC. Its protein product is CASSRDRGDEQYF.

This rearrangement joins TRBV29-1 to TRBJ2-2; D might be TRBD1 or TRBD2, each matching 5 bases. The CDR3 sequence is 14 residues long. The germline V gene encodes CDR1 SQVTM and CDR2 ANQGSEA. CDR3: CSAGTSTNTGELFF. CDR3 bases: TGCAGTGCCGGGACCTCCACGAACACCGGGGAGCTGTTTTTT.

The V call is TRBV6-6, the J call TRBJ2-3, with D uncertain. This CDR3 is 13 amino acids long. V was trimmed by 7 bases and J by 0 bases, leaving 8 bases between them. Per the germline V gene, CDR1 is MNHNY and CDR2 is SVGAGI (reference sequence). The CDR3 DNA follows: TGTGCCAGCACCCCACTCAGCACAGATACGCAGTATTTT. Translation gives CASTPLSTDTQYF.

The sample holds one count of this clone. Here the CDR3 reads CASSLALSGNTIYF. Written as DNA, the CDR3 is TGTGCCAGCAGCTTAGCACTCTCTGGAAACACCATATATTTT. V is TRBV7-2 and J is TRBJ1-3; D not certain. V was shortened by 0 bases and J by 0 bases, with 3 bases between the two germline ends. Germline V gives CDR1 SGHTA, CDR2 FQGNSA. This CDR3 is 14 amino acids long.

J is TRBJ2-7 and V is TRBV7-2; TRBD2 agrees at 7 bases. V dropped 5 bases and J dropped 2; count of bases not matched to a gene: 6. This CDR3 contains 14 residues. Germline CDR1 and CDR2: SGHTA and FQGNSA. The CDR3 nucleotides read TGTGCCAGCAGCCCTTTTCGGGGGGCCTACGAGCAGTACTTC. Protein sequence: CASSPFRGAYEQYF.

The chain carries TRBV10-3 and TRBJ2-7; tentative D call: TRBD2 (7 bases). V shed 3 bases and J shed 2 bases, with 11 bases lying between them. CDR3 length: 14 residues. Per the germline V gene, CDR1 is ENHRY and CDR2 is SYGVKD. The CDR3 loop is CAISETGRAYEQYF. The CDR3, as DNA: TGTGCCATCAGTGAAACAGGGAGGGCCTACGAGCAGTACTTC.

The chain has TRBV10-1 and TRBJ1-1, with D maybe TRBD1 (5 bases). The CDR3 sequence is 13 residues long. Trimming took 10 bases from V and 1 from J, leaving 13 bases between them. Germline V gives CDR1 WNHNN, CDR2 SYGVQD (reference sequence). CDR3 protein: CATSSGGNTEAFF. CDR3 bases: TGCGCCACCAGCTCGGGGGGGAACACTGAAGCTTTCTTT.

V usage is TRBV5-1 and J usage is TRBJ1-4, with unresolved D. This CDR3 has 12 amino acids. Germline lookup yields CDR1 SGHRS and CDR2 YFSETQ. The ends were cut back, 0 bases at V and 5 bases at J, with 2 bases in the middle. CDR3 sequence (DNA): TGCGCCAGCAGCTTGGGGAATGAAAAACTGTTTTTT. It is translated as CASSLGNEKLFF.

V and J are TRBV4-1 and TRBJ2-7; 8 bases map to TRBD2. Germline CDR1 is MGHRA and CDR2 is YSYEKL. The CDR3 consists of 16 residues. The trim removed 3 bases at V and 5 bases at J, leaving 12 bases unmatched. The CDR3 DNA sequence: TGCGCCAGCAGCCACGGCTCGGGAGGGGTGGAACACGAGCAGTACTTC. The encoded protein is CASSHGSGGVEHEQYF.

V and J are TRBV6-4 and TRBJ1-6, with a weak D call TRBD1 (5 bases). V lost 3 bases and J lost 6, with 12 bases in between. This CDR3 has 15 residues. Germline CDR1 reads MRHNA; CDR2 reads SNTAGT. CDR3 protein: CASSEIWGGNSPLHF. The CDR3 nucleotides read TGTGCCAGCAGTGAAATTTGGGGGGGTAATTCACCCCTCCACTTT.

The CDR3 loop is CASSLGIGVTEAFF. CDR3 nucleotides: TGTGCCAGCAGCTTAGGTATTGGGGTTACTGAAGCTTTCTTT. The chain joins TRBV5-4 to TRBJ1-1; D not certain. Trimming removed 2 bases from V and 5 bases from J, with 13 bases in between. The CDR3 covers 14 residues. Germline V gives CDR1 SGHNT, CDR2 YYREEE (reference sequence). Using reference TRBV5-4 and TRBJ1-1 for the parts outside the CDR3, the full variable domain is ETGVTQSPTHLIKTRGQQVTLRCSSQSGHNTVSWYQQALGQGPQFIFQYYREEENGRGNFPPRFSGLQFPNYSSELNVNALELDDSALYLCASSLGIGVTEAFFGQGTRLTVV.

The J gene is TRBJ2-1, the V gene TRBV5-1; D unclear. V was trimmed by 4 bases and J by 3 bases, leaving 14 bases between them. The CDR3 has 15 residues. Germline V gene sequence: CDR1 SGHRS, CDR2 YFSETQ. DNA for the CDR3: TGCGCCAGCAGCGGGTCAGTCAGCGACTACAATGAGCAGTTCTTC. It specifies CASSGSVSDYNEQFF.